This TCR beta chain was sequenced in a study of T cell responses to AZD1222 COVID-19 vaccine. Study conclusions and caveats: Clonal diversity was possibly underestimated; the donors were predominantly white British and more often female. Baseline serology detected seropositivity in only five or six AZD1222 recipients.

The V end was cut by 4 bases, the J end by 1 base, with 18 bases between. There are 16 residues in the CDR3. From germline, CDR1 is SGHRS and CDR2 YFSETQ. Sequencing was performed with immunoSEQ multiplex PCR; in TCRdb, only in-frame clones are kept and a portion is missing. Of about 120,000 clones in the sample, roughly 85% were seen once. Of note for this clone: Its antigen is not identified.

The chain employs TRBV5-1 and TRBJ2-7; tentative D call: TRBD1 (5 bases). The clonotype was recovered from an adult in good health. The sequenced sample was peripheral blood, obtained on day 0 of MenACWY control vaccination. The CDR3 sequence is CASSAQGISTSYEQYF. Written as DNA, the CDR3 is TGCGCCAGCAGCGCGCAGGGAATCTCAACTTCCTACGAGCAGTACTTC.